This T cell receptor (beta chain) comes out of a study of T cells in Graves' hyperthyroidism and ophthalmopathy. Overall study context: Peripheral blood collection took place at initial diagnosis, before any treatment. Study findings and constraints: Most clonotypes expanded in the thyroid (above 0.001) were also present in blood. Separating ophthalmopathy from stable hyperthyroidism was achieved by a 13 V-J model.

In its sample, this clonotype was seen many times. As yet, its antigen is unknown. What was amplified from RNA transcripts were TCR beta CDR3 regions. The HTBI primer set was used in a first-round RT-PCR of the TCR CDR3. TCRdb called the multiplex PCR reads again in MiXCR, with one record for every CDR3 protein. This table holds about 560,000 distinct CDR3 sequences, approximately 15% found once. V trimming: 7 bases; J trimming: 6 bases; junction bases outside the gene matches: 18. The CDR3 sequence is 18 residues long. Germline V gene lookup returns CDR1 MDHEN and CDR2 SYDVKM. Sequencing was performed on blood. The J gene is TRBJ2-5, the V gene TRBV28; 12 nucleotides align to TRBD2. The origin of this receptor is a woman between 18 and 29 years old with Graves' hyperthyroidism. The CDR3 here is CASTLGLPTSGRRKTQYF. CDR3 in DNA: TGTGCCAGCACCTTAGGTCTCCCGACTAGCGGGAGACGGAAGACCCAGTACTTC. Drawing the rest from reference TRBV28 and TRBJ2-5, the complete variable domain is DVKVTQSSRYLVKRTGEKVFLECVQDMDHENMFWYRQDPGLGLRLIYFSYDVKMKEKGDIPEGYSVSREKKERFSLILESASTNQTSMYLCASTLGLPTSGRRKTQYFGPGTRLLVL.